The next 21 T cell receptor beta chains were all read from a single sample in a study of T cells in Graves' hyperthyroidism and ophthalmopathy. There were TCR beta CDR3 regions amplified from RNA transcripts. TCR CDR3 regions were first amplified by RT-PCR with HTBI primers. MiXCR was run by TCRdb on the multiplex PCR reads, yielding one entry per CDR3 protein. The profile shows some 690,000 distinct CDR3 sequences, roughly 17% of them singletons. Sequenced material: blood. The receptors were sampled from a man aged 50-60 years with Graves' hyperthyroidism.

The V and J genes are TRBV19 and TRBJ1-5; D perhaps matches TRBD1 (5 bases). In germline, CDR1 is LNHDA, CDR2 SQIVND (reference sequence). The CDR3 spans 15 residues. The V gene lost 9 bases and the J gene lost 4 bases, with 19 bases spanning the gap. In nucleotides, the CDR3 is TGTGCCAGCGTTACTCCGGGACTCCCAAATCAGCCCCAGCATTTT. It translates to CASVTPGLPNQPQHF.

For the CDR3, the DNA is TGTGCCAGCAGTTTATATCGGGTAGTGTCCTACAATGAGCAGTTCTTC. This codes for CASSLYRVVSYNEQFF. This chain joins TRBV28 and TRBJ2-1; no clear D gene. This CDR3 has 16 residues. V was pared by 1 base and J by 1 base, with 11 bases between. Per the germline V gene, CDR1 is MDHEN and CDR2 is SYDVKM.

The chain carries TRBV7-9 and TRBJ2-6, with TRBD1 matching 8 bases. With V trimmed by 5 bases and J by 0 bases, 9 bases remained unmatched. In germline, CDR1 is SEHNR, CDR2 FQNEAQ (reference sequence). The CDR3 totals 18 residues. CDR3 coding DNA: TGTGCCAGCAGCCGGGCCAGGGGGCCTCGCTCTGGGGCCAACGTCCTGACTTTC. Residues: CASSRARGPRSGANVLTF.

This clonotype was detected ten times or more. The rearrangement links TRBV3-1 to TRBJ2-1, with 7 bases that match TRBD2. The trim removed 3 bases at V and 8 bases at J, leaving 4 bases unmatched. CDR3 length: 13 residues. CDR1 and CDR2 from the germline V gene are LGHDT and YNNKEL (reference sequence). The CDR3 protein is CASSQRELHEQFF. CDR3 in DNA: TGTGCCAGCAGCCAGCGGGAGCTTCATGAGCAGTTCTTC.

The table lists this clonotype with many counts. The V and J genes are TRBV27 and TRBJ1-1; no definite D call. From germline, CDR1 is MNHEY and CDR2 SMNVEV (reference sequence). The CDR3 is 13 residues long. V was trimmed by 2 bases and J by 1 base, leaving 5 bases between them. This chain's CDR3 is CASSLRENTEAFF. The DNA for the CDR3 is TGTGCCAGCAGTTTACGGGAGAACACTGAAGCTTTCTTT.

The chain joins TRBV2 to TRBJ2-3, with 7 nucleotides matching TRBD2. From germline, CDR1 is SNHLY and CDR2 FYNNEI. CDR3 length: 13 amino acids. The trim removed 7 bases at V and 5 bases at J, leaving 6 bases unmatched. CDR3 nucleotides: TGTGCCAGCAAGGCGGGACTACTAGATACGCAGTATTTT. Protein: CASKAGLLDTQYF.

This clonotype was recorded once. A much larger clone lies a single base off, so this may be a read error. This chain connects TRBV20-1 to TRBJ1-1; 8 positions agree with TRBD1. CDR3 length: 14 residues. CDR1 and CDR2 (germline): DFQATT, SNEGSKA (reference sequence). Trimming removed 5 bases from V and 5 bases from J; junction bases left unmatched: 10. DNA for the CDR3: TGCAGTGCTCCAAGCCGGGACAGGCTAACTGAAGCTTTCTTT. It codes for CSAPSRDRLTEAFF.

V usage is TRBV11-2 and J usage is TRBJ2-1, with D tentatively TRBD2 (6 bases). Germline lookup yields CDR1 SGHAT and CDR2 FQNNGV. CDR3 length: 15 residues. Trimming removed 7 bases at V and 5 bases at J, with 18 bases between. CDR3 bases: TGTGCCAGCACCGATTTTGGAACTAGCAACAATGAGCAGTTCTTC. Protein: CASTDFGTSNNEQFF.

V is TRBV7-9 and J is TRBJ2-3; D is possibly TRBD2 (5 bases). Germline CDR1 SEHNR, CDR2 FQNEAQ (reference sequence). V lost 4 bases and J lost 6, with 14 bases in between. CDR3 length: 14 amino acids. The CDR3, as DNA: TGTGCCAGCAGCTCCTTGACTACCAGGGATACGCAGTATTTT. It is translated as CASSSLTTRDTQYF.

This clonotype showed up many times. The chain has TRBV7-9 and TRBJ2-7; the D gene is possibly TRBD1 (5 bases). CDR1 and CDR2 from the germline V gene are SEHNR and FQNEAQ (reference sequence). The ends were cut back, 5 bases at V and 2 bases at J, with 10 bases in the middle. The CDR3 has 13 residues. The CDR3 DNA follows: TGTGCCAGCAGCACGGACAACGCCTACGAGCAGTACTTC. The encoded protein is CASSTDNAYEQYF.

Ten or more counts support this clonotype. The rearrangement uses TRBV9 and TRBJ2-7; TRBD2 agrees at 10 bases. This CDR3 is 15 amino acids long. V shed 4 bases, J shed 0 bases, and the junction held 4 bases outside the gene matches. The germline gives CDR1 SGDLS, CDR2 YYNGEE. The CDR3 nucleotides read TGTGCCAGCAGCCCGACTAGCGGGCTCTCCTACGAGCAGTACTTC. Translating it yields CASSPTSGLSYEQYF.

This clonotype came up many times. V and J are TRBV2 and TRBJ2-7, with D perhaps TRBD2 (5 bases). The germline V gene has CDR1 SNHLY and CDR2 FYNNEI. This CDR3 comprises 15 residues. V lost 4 bases and J 2 bases, leaving 15 bases between the germline ends. Written as DNA, the CDR3 is TGTGCCAGCAGTGTTGAGGGTGCCCCCACCTACGAGCAGTACTTC. It codes for CASSVEGAPTYEQYF.

This clonotype was seen repeatedly, ten times or more. V usage is TRBV10-3 and J usage is TRBJ2-1; D gene uncertain. From germline, CDR1 is ENHRY and CDR2 SYGVKD. The CDR3 has 12 amino acids. V gave up 1 base and J gave up 9 bases, with 7 bases separating them. CDR3 in amino acids: CAISELLVEQFF. The CDR3 nucleotides read TGTGCCATCAGTGAGTTACTGGTTGAGCAGTTCTTC.

This clonotype has a handful of counts. The chain has TRBV27 and TRBJ2-2; no firm D call. This CDR3 spans 16 amino acids. V gave up 1 base and J gave up 0 bases, with 9 bases separating them. Germline V gives CDR1 MNHEY, CDR2 SMNVEV (reference sequence). CDR3 nucleotides: TGTGCCAGCAGTTTATTAGTGGACGCGAACACCGGGGAGCTGTTTTTT. Translation: CASSLLVDANTGELFF.

V is TRBV20-1 and J is TRBJ1-4, with D tentatively TRBD1 (6 bases). Trimming removed 3 bases at V and 0 bases at J, with 11 bases between. The germline CDR1 and CDR2 sequences are DFQATT and SNEGSKA (reference sequence). The length of the CDR3 is 15 residues. The CDR3 reads CSASLDSSTNEKLFF. The CDR3 DNA sequence: TGCAGTGCTAGTCTGGACAGTTCAACTAATGAAAAACTGTTTTTT.

This clonotype was recorded many times. This chain uses TRBV3-1 with TRBJ1-1; no reliable D call. The CDR3 is 13 residues long. Trimming cost V 0 bases and J 3 bases, with 5 bases left between them. CDR1 LGHDT and CDR2 YNNKEL come from the germline V gene (reference sequence). This chain's CDR3 is CASSQDSHTEAFF. The CDR3 DNA sequence: TGTGCCAGCAGCCAAGACAGTCACACTGAAGCTTTCTTT.

CDR3 nucleotide sequence: TGTGCCAGCAGGAGAGACAGGGGACACACCGGGGAGCTGTTTTTT. This translates into CASRRDRGHTGELFF. V and J are TRBV19 and TRBJ2-2; 8 nucleotides match TRBD1. Per the germline V gene, CDR1 is LNHDA and CDR2 is SQIVND (reference sequence). Trimming at V came to 9 bases and at J to 3 bases, leaving 9 bases not matched to a gene. The CDR3 has 15 residues.

J is TRBJ2-1 and V is TRBV7-9; 7 positions match TRBD2. The V gene's germline CDR1 is SEHNR and CDR2 FQNEAQ (reference sequence). The CDR3 loop spans 16 amino acids. V was pared by 3 bases and J by 3 bases, with 8 bases of the junction left unmatched. Here the CDR3 reads CASSLGGDGGYNEQFF. As DNA, the CDR3 is TGTGCCAGCAGCTTGGGAGGGGACGGGGGCTACAATGAGCAGTTCTTC.

This clonotype was observed a handful of times. The gene calls are TRBV12-5 and TRBJ2-5, with D possibly called TRBD1 or TRBD2 (5 bases each). Germline V gene sequence: CDR1 LGHNT, CDR2 FRNRAP. The CDR3 runs 13 residues. The V gene lost 6 bases and the J gene lost 5 bases, with 13 bases spanning the gap. The CDR3 loop is CASGRDLGETQYF. The CDR3 coding sequence is TGTGCTAGTGGACGGGACCTGGGGGAGACCCAGTACTTC. Based on the CDR3 plus reference TRBV12-5 and TRBJ2-5, the full variable domain is DARVTQTPRHKVTEMGQEVTMRCQPILGHNTVFWYRQTMMQGLELLAYFRNRAPLDDSGMPKDRFSAEMPDATLATLKIQPSEPRDSAVYFCASGRDLGETQYFGPGTRLLVL.

This chain joins TRBV20-1 and TRBJ2-5; the match to TRBD2 covers 8 bases. V dropped 5 bases and J dropped 4; count of bases not matched to a gene: 15. Germline CDR1 is DFQATT and CDR2 is SNEGSKA (reference sequence). The CDR3 covers 16 residues. The CDR3 DNA reads as TGCAGTGCTGGGCTAGAAACTAGCGGTCCGGGAGAGACCCAGTACTTC. Translation: CSAGLETSGPGETQYF.

This clonotype came up many times. The chain couples TRBV28 to TRBJ1-2; D is unclear. The CDR3 sequence is 13 residues long. The V and J ends lost 8 bases and 0 bases respectively, with 10 bases between them. The germline V gene encodes CDR1 MDHEN and CDR2 SYDVKM. Here the CDR3 reads CASQPSSNYGYTF. CDR3 nucleotides: TGTGCCAGCCAGCCCAGCTCTAACTATGGCTACACCTTC.